This T cell receptor beta chain was observed in a study of shared clonotypes between healthy human individuals. None of the donors, who were healthy HIV-negative adults, had recently had acute infections or vaccinations. The V end lost 4 bases, the J end lost 3 bases, and 20 bases lay between the germline ends. CDR1 and CDR2 from the germline V gene are MNHNS and SASEGT. The CDR3 has 17 amino acids. Notes on the study in general: The diversity represented, both genetic and in exposure history, was limited by few donors. The researchers took only blood, and tissue repertoires probably look different.

As concerns this clone: The antigen remains undetermined.

Deep was the level at which the assay was run. Sequenced by immunoSEQ multiplex PCR; TCRdb stores in-frame clones only, minus some. The profile shows nearly 750,000 clones, around 70% of them singletons. This TCR came from a woman aged 25 to 39 in good health. Sequenced sample: memory CD4+ T cells sorted from blood. The sample's subset: CD45RA-negative fraction. The genes are TRBV6-1 and TRBJ2-3; D not resolved. CDR3 nucleotide sequence: TGTGCCAGCAGTGCTCTTCAAGTATCGGTTAGAACAGATACGCAGTATTTT. As protein: CASSALQVSVRTDTQYF.